This TCR beta chain is from a study of blood T cell repertoires in COVID-19. Study context: Sample material is recorded as cDNA or gDNA derived from T cells, B-cell-depleted T cells, or PBMCs.

Trimming left V 4 bases short and J 4 bases short, with 18 bases between. CDR1 and CDR2 from the germline V gene are SGHRS and YFSETQ. The length of the CDR3 is 16 residues. How the authors handled the data: Amplifying reference gene primers gave estimates of nucleated cell counts. Only in-frame clones appear in the TCRdb table, and some are missing; sequencing was by immunoSEQ multiplex PCR. That table furnishes V, J and clone size, whereas the DNA furnished D and trimming. The sample has about 130,000 clones, roughly four fifths seen once. Sequencing was done on a sample of peripheral blood. The TCR sequence derives from a woman between 45 and 60 years old with acute or convalescent COVID-19. The V and J genes are TRBV5-1 and TRBJ2-1; a possible D gene is TRBD1 (6 bases). The CDR3 DNA follows: TGCGCCAGCAGCCCGAACACTCCCAGGGGTTACAATGAGCAGTTCTTC. It translates to CASSPNTPRGYNEQFF.